The present T cell receptor (beta chain) was sequenced within a study of blood T cell repertoires in COVID-19. Study-level information: Researchers got acute and convalescent COVID-19 samples from the United States, Italy and Spain. The cDNA or gDNA used as material had been derived from T cells, B-cell-depleted T cells, or PBMCs.

Original processing notes: Reference gene primer amplification gave estimated nucleated cell counts. TCRdb keeps only in-frame clones here, not all; method: immunoSEQ multiplex PCR. The V and J calls and clone size are taken from that table; D and trimming were inferred from the DNA. Of some 150,000 clones in the sample, about 80% were seen once. Germline V gene data show CDR1 as SGHRS and CDR2 as YFSETQ. Trimming removed 0 bases from V and 2 bases from J, with 13 bases in between. There are 16 residues in the CDR3. The sequenced material came from peripheral blood. The TCR was taken from a man in his fifties or sixties with acute or convalescent COVID-19. The rearrangement uses TRBV5-1 and TRBJ2-3; D unresolved. The CDR3 sequence is CASSLGSTPFTDTQYF. DNA of the CDR3: TGCGCCAGCAGCTTGGGCAGTACCCCCTTCACAGATACGCAGTATTTT.